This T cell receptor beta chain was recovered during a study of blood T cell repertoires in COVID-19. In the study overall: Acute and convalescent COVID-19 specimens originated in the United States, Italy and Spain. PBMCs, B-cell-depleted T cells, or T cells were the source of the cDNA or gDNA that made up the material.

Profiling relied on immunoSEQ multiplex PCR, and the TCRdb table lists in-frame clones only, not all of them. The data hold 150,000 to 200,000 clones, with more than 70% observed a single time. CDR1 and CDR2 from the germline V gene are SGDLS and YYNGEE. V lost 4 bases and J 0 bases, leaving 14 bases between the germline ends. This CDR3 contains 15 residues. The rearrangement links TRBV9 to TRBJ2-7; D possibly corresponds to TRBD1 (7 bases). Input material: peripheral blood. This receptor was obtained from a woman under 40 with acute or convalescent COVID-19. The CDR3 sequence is CASSSGGTLSYEQYF. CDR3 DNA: TGTGCCAGCAGCTCAGGGGGGACACTCTCCTACGAGCAGTACTTC.